The 25 T cell receptor beta chains presented below share a single source sample, sequenced in a study of response to subunit inactivated influenza vaccine (dated by TCRdb to 2017 to 2018). Library preparation employed RT-PCR. The instrument given in TCRdb is Illumina HiSeq 2500. TCRdb handled the public reads itself, with Q25 trimming in fastp and clone calling in MiXCR, and kept productive beta chains. Merged by CDR3 protein, the rows form single entries marked with the most common genes and DNA. The sample yields roughly 500,000 distinct CDR3 sequences; approximately 15% were counted once. Roughly 3% of the sample goes to the ten largest clones. The material sequenced was CD4+ T cells sorted from PBMCs, taken around 25 months after vaccination. The receptor set was obtained from a man between 45 and 75 years old who received an inactivated influenza vaccine. Donor details come from another sample of the same person, matched by shared clones.

This sequence joins TRBV7-3 and TRBJ2-1; D possibly corresponds to TRBD2 (5 bases). Trimming took off 4 bases at V and 6 bases at J, with 13 bases between the two ends. There are 14 residues in the CDR3. The germline CDR1 and CDR2 sequences are SGHTA and FQGTGA. CDR3 region: CASSSTGISNEQFF. In nucleotides, the CDR3 is TGTGCCAGCAGCTCGACCGGGATCTCCAATGAGCAGTTCTTC.

This clonotype has only a few counts. This sequence joins TRBV18 and TRBJ2-4; 10 bases map to TRBD1. The CDR3 is 18 amino acids. CDR1 is KGHSH, CDR2 LQKENI, per germline. V was pared by 0 bases and J by 3 bases, with 8 bases of the junction left unmatched. This CDR3 is CASSPPGQGVGGKNIQYF. The CDR3 region has the DNA TGTGCCAGCTCACCACCTGGACAGGGGGTAGGAGGCAAAAACATTCAGTACTTC.

This CDR3 is CSAREAGLTDTQYF. The CDR3, as DNA: TGCAGTGCGAGGGAAGCGGGATTAACAGATACGCAGTATTTT. The chain links TRBV20-1 to TRBJ2-3; 7 bases agree with TRBD2. Germline lookup yields CDR1 DFQATT and CDR2 SNEGSKA (reference sequence). This CDR3 contains 14 residues. Trimming at V came to 6 bases and at J to 3 bases, leaving 9 bases not matched to a gene.

This rearrangement joins TRBV5-1 to TRBJ2-7; D call uncertain. CDR1 and CDR2 from the germline V gene are SGHRS and YFSETQ. The germline V and J ends were trimmed by 1 base and 6 bases, with 14 bases remaining between them. This CDR3 contains 14 residues. CDR3 protein: CASSLLNRESEQYF. Written as DNA, the CDR3 is TGCGCCAGCAGCTTGTTGAACAGAGAGAGCGAGCAGTACTTC.

This clonotype was seen only a few times. The V call is TRBV18, the J call TRBJ2-1; weak D call: TRBD1 (5 bases). This CDR3 is 15 amino acids long. V lost 1 base, J lost 1 base, and 8 bases lay in between. The germline V gene has CDR1 KGHSH and CDR2 LQKENI. The CDR3 coding sequence is TGTGCCAGCTCACCACGGGGCCTTTCCTACAATGAGCAGTTCTTC. Protein sequence: CASSPRGLSYNEQFF.

V is TRBV6-1 and J is TRBJ2-7; D possibly corresponds to TRBD1 (6 bases). Trimming stripped 6 bases from V and 3 bases from J, with 15 bases between. Germline assignment: CDR1 MNHNS and CDR2 SASEGT. This CDR3 has 14 residues. CDR3: CASRNRDKDYEQYF. The CDR3 DNA reads as TGTGCCAGCAGGAACCGGGACAAGGACTACGAGCAGTACTTC.

V gene TRBV20-1 combines with J gene TRBJ1-6; TRBD1 agrees at 7 bases. Germline V gives CDR1 DFQATT, CDR2 SNEGSKA (reference sequence). This CDR3 comprises 13 residues. V gave up 4 bases and J gave up 6 bases; unmatched junction bases: 3. The CDR3 DNA sequence: TGCAGTGCTAAGGGGGCAGGTAATTCACCCCTCCACTTT. Residues: CSAKGAGNSPLHF.

The chain's CDR3 is CASSLAPGQGSYNEQFF. CDR3 sequence (DNA): TGTGCCAGCAGCTTAGCTCCGGGACAGGGATCCTACAATGAGCAGTTCTTC. The chain carries TRBV7-2 and TRBJ2-1; 9 bases map to TRBD1. CDR1 and CDR2 from the germline V gene are SGHTA and FQGNSA. The junction had 4 bases not matched to a gene; V was cut back by 0 bases and J by 1 base. The length of the CDR3 is 17 residues.

The chain carries TRBV4-3 and TRBJ1-4; unclear D gene. Germline-derived CDR1 and CDR2 are LGHNA and YSLEER. There are 14 residues in the CDR3. Trimming removed 0 bases at V and 8 bases at J, with 10 bases between. The CDR3 nucleotides are TGCGCCAGCAGCCAAGATGTCCAAGGCGAAAAACTGTTTTTT. It yields the protein CASSQDVQGEKLFF.

Only a few counts were recorded for this clonotype. The CDR3 DNA reads TGCAGTGCCCGGGACGAGACAGGGAGGTGGGACACTGAAGCTTTCTTT. Amino acids: CSARDETGRWDTEAFF. V gene TRBV20-1 combines with J gene TRBJ1-1; 7 bases match TRBD1. CDR1 is DFQATT and CDR2 is SNEGSKA in the germline V gene (reference sequence). V gave up 6 bases and J gave up 3 bases; unmatched junction bases: 16. This CDR3 contains 16 residues.

This clonotype was picked up a small number of times. The chain employs TRBV20-1 and TRBJ1-2; D not resolved. CDR3 length: 11 residues. Between the trimmed V and J ends, which lost 3 bases and 4 bases, there was a span of 6 bases. From germline, CDR1 is DFQATT and CDR2 SNEGSKA (reference sequence). CDR3 coding DNA: TGCAGTGCTAGGGGAATCTATGGCTACACCTTC. As protein: CSARGIYGYTF.

The CDR3 sequence is CASSLVRGSIEAFF. CDR3 DNA: TGTGCCAGCAGCTTAGTAAGGGGATCTATTGAAGCTTTCTTT. The V and J genes are TRBV7-9 and TRBJ1-1, with D possibly matching TRBD1 (5 bases). CDR3 length: 14 residues. CDR1 SEHNR and CDR2 FQNEAQ come from the germline V gene (reference sequence). Trimming shortened V by 1 base and J by 7 bases, and 13 bases separated the two germline ends. Together with reference TRBV7-9 and TRBJ1-1, the CDR3 gives the full variable domain: DTGVSQNPRHKITKRGQNVTFRCDPISEHNRLYWYRQTLGQGPEFLTYFQNEAQLEKSRLLSDRFSAERPKGSFSTLEIQRTEQGDSAMYLCASSLVRGSIEAFFGQGTRLTVV.

This clonotype was counted a few times. The V gene is TRBV28, the J gene TRBJ2-3; 8 nucleotides match TRBD1. This CDR3 has 15 amino acids. Germline CDR1 reads MDHEN; CDR2 reads SYDVKM. J was trimmed by 8 bases and V by 3 bases; bases with no gene match: 10. For the CDR3, the DNA is TGTGCCAGCAGTTTGGGGGGCAGGGGGCTTGGTACGCAGTATTTT. It yields the protein CASSLGGRGLGTQYF. The whole variable domain, filled in from reference TRBV28 and TRBJ2-3, reads DVKVTQSSRYLVKRTGEKVFLECVQDMDHENMFWYRQDPGLGLRLIYFSYDVKMKEKGDIPEGYSVSREKKERFSLILESASTNQTSMYLCASSLGGRGLGTQYFGPGTRLTVL.

This sequence joins TRBV10-3 and TRBJ2-2, with D tentatively TRBD1 or TRBD2 (6 bases each). Germline loops: CDR1 ENHRY, CDR2 SYGVKD. There are 12 residues in the CDR3. The V end was cut by 11 bases, the J end by 7 bases, with 14 bases between. The CDR3 DNA follows: TGTGCCTCACAGGGAGGAGGCGGGGAGCTGTTTTTT. This translates into CASQGGGGELFF.

This rearrangement joins TRBV10-2 to TRBJ2-1; 10 nucleotides line up with TRBD1. The CDR3 is 18 residues long. Germline CDR1 and CDR2: WSHSY and SAAADI. Germline trimming cut 0 bases from V and 4 bases from J; bases unmatched to any gene: 9. CDR3 protein: CASSESILWTGGYNEQFF. CDR3 coding DNA: TGCGCCAGCAGTGAGTCGATCTTATGGACAGGGGGTTACAATGAGCAGTTCTTC.

This chain connects TRBV12-5 to TRBJ2-3; 10 bases are a match to TRBD2. V dropped 5 bases and J dropped 5; count of bases not matched to a gene: 7. The CDR3 is 15 residues long. In germline, CDR1 is LGHNT, CDR2 FRNRAP. The CDR3 sequence is CASGALAGEGDTQYF. In DNA, the CDR3 is TGTGCTAGTGGTGCCCTAGCGGGAGAAGGAGATACGCAGTATTTT.

The rearrangement links TRBV4-1 to TRBJ1-4; unclear D gene. CDR1 is MGHRA and CDR2 is YSYEKL in the germline V gene. The V and J ends lost 3 bases and 0 bases respectively, with 8 bases between them. The CDR3 runs 15 residues. The CDR3 DNA reads TGCGCCAGCAGCCAGCCCACCTCAACTAATGAAAAACTGTTTTTT. As protein: CASSQPTSTNEKLFF.

The chain combines TRBV7-9 with TRBJ1-1; D is uncertain. Germline assignment: CDR1 SEHNR and CDR2 FQNEAQ (reference sequence). Trimming stripped 5 bases from V and 3 bases from J, with 13 bases between. The length of the CDR3 is 14 residues. The DNA for the CDR3 is TGTGCCAGCAGCCTCAGCCTCGGGGACACTGAAGCTTTCTTT. Amino acids: CASSLSLGDTEAFF.

The V call is TRBV5-1, the J call TRBJ2-3; D is unclear. V lost 0 bases to trimming and J lost 0 bases, with 5 bases between them. CDR1 and CDR2 from the germline V gene are SGHRS and YFSETQ. The CDR3 extends over 14 amino acids. The CDR3 loop is CASSLETSTDTQYF. The CDR3 coding sequence is TGCGCCAGCAGCTTGGAAACTAGCACAGATACGCAGTATTTT.

There are a few counts of this clonotype. The chain combines TRBV5-6 with TRBJ2-6; D gene ambiguous. CDR3 size: 15 residues. Germline V gene lookup returns CDR1 SGHDT and CDR2 YYEEEE. V was clipped by 4 bases and J by 4 bases, with 12 bases between them. The CDR3 spells CASSPTAHGANVLTF. For the CDR3, the DNA is TGTGCCAGCAGCCCAACAGCTCACGGGGCCAACGTCCTGACTTTC.

This clonotype has only a few counts. This chain links TRBV15 with TRBJ2-3, with a tentative D call TRBD2 (6 bases). The ends were cut back, 0 bases at V and 1 base at J, with 11 bases in the middle. The length of the CDR3 is 16 residues. CDR1 is LNHNV, CDR2 YYDKDF, per germline (reference sequence). The CDR3 coding sequence is TGTGCCACCAGCAGAGAGGGGGGTTTTGGCACAGATACGCAGTATTTT. It specifies CATSREGGFGTDTQYF.

The genes are TRBV24-1 and TRBJ2-1, with D perhaps TRBD2 (6 bases). Germline-derived CDR1 and CDR2 are KGHDR and SFDVKD. The CDR3 sequence is 15 residues long. Trimming stripped 4 bases from V and 8 bases from J, with 17 bases between. The DNA for the CDR3 is TGTGCCACCAGTGACCACGGGAGTAGCGGCGATGAGCAGTTCTTC. Its translation is CATSDHGSSGDEQFF.

This rearrangement joins TRBV5-5 to TRBJ1-5; TRBD1 matches 9 bases. Germline assignment: CDR1 SGHKS and CDR2 YYEKEE (reference sequence). The CDR3 is 15 amino acids. V lost 4 bases and J lost 5; bases outside the gene matches: 7. The CDR3 sequence is CASSPFDRGYQPQHF. The CDR3 DNA is TGTGCCAGCAGCCCGTTTGACAGGGGGTATCAGCCCCAGCATTTT.

A few counts support this clonotype. This rearrangement joins TRBV10-3 to TRBJ2-1, with D maybe TRBD2 (5 bases). Trimming cost V 6 bases and J 10 bases, with 10 bases left between them. In germline, CDR1 is ENHRY, CDR2 SYGVKD. The CDR3 consists of 11 residues. The CDR3 region is CAIRGREEQFF. The CDR3 DNA reads TGTGCCATCAGGGGTAGGGAGGAGCAGTTCTTC.

V is TRBV24-1 and J is TRBJ2-1, with 8 bases matching TRBD1. Trimming at V came to 0 bases and at J to 6 bases, leaving 9 bases not matched to a gene. Germline V gives CDR1 KGHDR, CDR2 SFDVKD. The CDR3 is 17 amino acids. CDR3 in amino acids: CATSDLLSGTGSNEQFF. The CDR3 DNA reads TGTGCCACCAGTGATTTGCTCTCCGGGACAGGATCCAATGAGCAGTTCTTC.